The rows below give T cell receptor beta chains drawn from one sample of a study of blood T cell repertoires in COVID-19. Measured with immunoSEQ multiplex PCR; TCRdb has only the in-frame clones, and not every one. Altogether 180,000 or so clones are present, 87% being singletons, with the ten largest covering about 1.4%. Sequenced material: peripheral blood. These receptor sequences come from a woman in her 50s with acute or convalescent COVID-19. Each CDR3 is given with its conserved first and last residue. Each record gives: D gene, V gene, clone size, J gene, CDR3 protein, CDR3 DNA. D genes are given only for firm matches. Only part of the rows carry a size: once, few, many, or a class if the clone is expanded.

d_call: -
v_call: TRBV6-5
clone_size: -
j_call: TRBJ1-2
cdr3_aa: CASLGLNYGYTF
cdr3_nt: TGTGCCAGCCTAGGCCTAAACTATGGCTACACCTTC

d_call: TRBD1
v_call: TRBV7-2
clone_size: -
j_call: TRBJ1-5
cdr3_aa: CASSPQGRGLTQHF
cdr3_nt: TGTGCCAGCAGCCCACAGGGCAGGGGGCTGACCCAGCATTTT

d_call: -
v_call: TRBV2
clone_size: -
j_call: TRBJ1-4
cdr3_aa: CASSLGSSLFF
cdr3_nt: TGTGCCAGCAGTTTAGGATCTAGTCTGTTTTTT

d_call: TRBD1
v_call: TRBV30
clone_size: -
j_call: TRBJ1-2
cdr3_aa: CAWNWGTGEYGYTF
cdr3_nt: TGTGCCTGGAATTGGGGGACAGGGGAGTATGGCTACACCTTC

d_call: -
v_call: TRBV10-3
clone_size: -
j_call: TRBJ2-7
cdr3_aa: CAISESTNEQYF
cdr3_nt: TGTGCCATCAGTGAGTCAACAAACGAGCAGTACTTC

d_call: -
v_call: TRBV10-3
clone_size: -
j_call: TRBJ2-1
cdr3_aa: CAIRGGPGDEQFF
cdr3_nt: TGTGCCATCAGAGGAGGGCCGGGCGATGAGCAGTTCTTC

d_call: -
v_call: TRBV7-9
clone_size: -
j_call: TRBJ1-1
cdr3_aa: CASSISSSNTEAFF
cdr3_nt: TGTGCCAGCAGCATCAGTAGCAGTAACACTGAAGCTTTCTTT

d_call: -
v_call: TRBV6-6
clone_size: -
j_call: TRBJ2-4
cdr3_aa: CASSYGRGIAKNIQYF
cdr3_nt: TGTGCCAGCAGTTACGGTCGGGGAATAGCCAAAAACATTCAGTACTTC

d_call: TRBD2
v_call: TRBV6-5
clone_size: few
j_call: TRBJ2-1
cdr3_aa: CASSYSWTSGYNEQFF
cdr3_nt: TGTGCCAGCAGTTACTCCTGGACTAGCGGATACAATGAGCAGTTCTTC

d_call: TRBD2
v_call: TRBV7-6
clone_size: -
j_call: TRBJ2-3
cdr3_aa: CASSLGSASGRKLSTDTQYF
cdr3_nt: TGTGCCAGCAGCTTAGGATCGGCTAGCGGGAGAAAATTGAGCACAGATACGCAGTATTTT

d_call: -
v_call: TRBV7-2
clone_size: -
j_call: TRBJ1-3
cdr3_aa: CASSSTATGNTIYF
cdr3_nt: TGTGCCAGCAGCTCGACAGCAACTGGAAACACCATATATTTT

d_call: -
v_call: TRBV19
clone_size: -
j_call: TRBJ1-2
cdr3_aa: CASSITDGDHGYTF
cdr3_nt: TGTGCCAGTAGTATAACCGACGGGGATCATGGCTACACCTTC

d_call: -
v_call: TRBV30
clone_size: few
j_call: TRBJ1-5
cdr3_aa: CAWSTPGRGNQPQHF
cdr3_nt: TGTGCCTGGAGTACCCCGGGCAGGGGCAATCAGCCCCAGCATTTT

d_call: TRBD1
v_call: TRBV13
clone_size: -
j_call: TRBJ1-2
cdr3_aa: CASSDRDFNYGYTF
cdr3_nt: TGTGCCAGCAGCGACAGGGATTTTAACTATGGCTACACCTTC

d_call: -
v_call: TRBV6-5
clone_size: few
j_call: TRBJ2-2
cdr3_aa: CASSRAPGELFF
cdr3_nt: TGTGCCAGCAGCAGGGCTCCCGGGGAGCTGTTTTTT

d_call: -
v_call: TRBV30
clone_size: once
j_call: TRBJ2-4
cdr3_aa: CAWREPVVAKNIQYF
cdr3_nt: TGTGCCTGGAGGGAGCCGGTCGTAGCCAAAAACATTCAGTACTTC

d_call: TRBD2
v_call: TRBV12-3/TRBV12-4
clone_size: once
j_call: TRBJ2-7
cdr3_aa: CASSSRLAREQYF
cdr3_nt: TGTGCCAGCAGTTCGCGACTAGCGCGAGAGCAGTACTTC

d_call: -
v_call: TRBV7-8
clone_size: few
j_call: TRBJ1-2
cdr3_aa: CASSPRAPSPSNYGYTF
cdr3_nt: TGTGCCAGCAGCCCCAGGGCCCCTTCTCCCTCTAACTATGGCTACACCTTC

d_call: TRBD1
v_call: TRBV19
clone_size: -
j_call: TRBJ2-7
cdr3_aa: CASSTRGTGTYEQYF
cdr3_nt: TGTGCCAGTAGTACCAGAGGGACAGGAACCTACGAGCAGTACTTC

d_call: -
v_call: TRBV18
clone_size: -
j_call: TRBJ2-7
cdr3_aa: CASSPDTSYEQYF
cdr3_nt: TGTGCCAGCTCACCAGACACCTCCTACGAGCAGTACTTC

d_call: -
v_call: TRBV29-1
clone_size: -
j_call: TRBJ1-2
cdr3_aa: CSVEVGGSGYTF
cdr3_nt: TGCAGCGTTGAAGTCGGGGGGTCTGGCTACACCTTC

d_call: TRBD1
v_call: TRBV5-4
clone_size: -
j_call: TRBJ2-5
cdr3_aa: CASSSGTGFGRGETQYF
cdr3_nt: TGTGCCAGCAGCTCCGGGACAGGGTTTGGGCGCGGAGAGACCCAGTACTTC

d_call: TRBD2
v_call: TRBV10-3
clone_size: -
j_call: TRBJ2-1
cdr3_aa: CAISEEREGNEQFF
cdr3_nt: TGTGCCATCAGTGAGGAGCGGGAGGGCAATGAGCAGTTCTTC

d_call: TRBD1
v_call: TRBV20-1
clone_size: -
j_call: TRBJ2-1
cdr3_aa: CSASSGDRGFYNEQFF
cdr3_nt: TGCAGTGCTAGTTCGGGGGACAGGGGGTTCTACAATGAGCAGTTCTTC

d_call: -
v_call: TRBV27
clone_size: -
j_call: TRBJ1-1
cdr3_aa: CASSITGHAEAFF
cdr3_nt: TGTGCCAGCAGTATAACAGGGCATGCTGAAGCTTTCTTT

d_call: -
v_call: TRBV7-3
clone_size: -
j_call: TRBJ2-2
cdr3_aa: CASSQSGGPNTGELFF
cdr3_nt: TGTGCCAGCAGCCAATCGGGGGGCCCGAACACCGGGGAGCTGTTTTTT

d_call: -
v_call: TRBV5-5
clone_size: once
j_call: TRBJ2-7
cdr3_aa: CASSLLGGEQYF
cdr3_nt: TGTGCCAGCAGCCTGCTAGGAGGGGAGCAGTACTTC

d_call: -
v_call: TRBV10-3
clone_size: -
j_call: TRBJ2-1
cdr3_aa: CAISGVDYNEQFF
cdr3_nt: TGTGCCATCAGCGGGGTGGACTACAATGAGCAGTTCTTC

d_call: TRBD1
v_call: TRBV5-1
clone_size: -
j_call: TRBJ2-7
cdr3_aa: CASSNRDRGSYEQYF
cdr3_nt: TGCGCCAGCAGCAACCGGGACAGGGGCTCCTACGAGCAGTACTTC

d_call: TRBD1
v_call: TRBV6-6
clone_size: once
j_call: TRBJ2-7
cdr3_aa: CASSPPPGGYEQYF
cdr3_nt: TGTGCCAGCAGTCCACCGCCAGGGGGCTACGAGCAGTACTTC

d_call: TRBD1
v_call: TRBV5-1
clone_size: -
j_call: TRBJ2-7
cdr3_aa: CASSQGQGAYEQYF
cdr3_nt: TGCGCCAGCAGCCAGGGACAGGGGGCCTACGAGCAGTACTTC

d_call: TRBD1
v_call: TRBV7-3
clone_size: -
j_call: TRBJ1-2
cdr3_aa: CASSTGVLEGYTF
cdr3_nt: TGTGCCAGCAGCACAGGGGTGTTAGAGGGCTACACCTTC